Each of the 31 T cell receptor beta chains below was sequenced from the same sample in a study of CD8+CD57+ T cells in acquired aplastic anemia. CDR3 and TCR beta VDJ profiling relied on genomic DNA as the template. Via MiXCR, TCRdb re-called the reads, giving one row per CDR3 protein. The table shows 35,000 to 45,000 distinct CDR3 sequences, with approximately 67% occurring only once. The sequenced sample consisted of sorted CD4+, CD8+, or CD8+CD57+ T cells (not recorded which) from PBMCs. All receptors come from a human donor in good health, serving as a control.

This clonotype qualifies as medium-sized. CDR3 coding DNA: TGTGCCAGCAGCTTAAATAGCCTAGGTACAGATACGCAGTATTTT. Residues: CASSLNSLGTDTQYF. V is TRBV7-8 and J is TRBJ2-3; the D is unclear. The length of the CDR3 is 15 residues. V lost 2 bases and J 3 bases, leaving 12 bases between the germline ends. Germline values: CDR1 SGHVS, CDR2 FQNEAQ.

V usage is TRBV7-3 and J usage is TRBJ2-7; D uncertain. V lost 5 bases and J lost 3, with 11 bases in between. CDR1 and CDR2 (germline): SGHTA, FQGTGA. This CDR3 is built from 13 residues. The CDR3 bases are TGTGCCAGCAGCGCAGGACGGAGCTACGAGCAGTACTTC. This gives the protein CASSAGRSYEQYF.

The count of this clonotype is one. The chain is built from TRBV20-1 and TRBJ2-5; D is undetermined. TRBJ2-7 matches the DNA end more closely, so the J call is doubtful. The V gene's germline CDR1 is DFQATT and CDR2 SNEGSKA (reference sequence). This CDR3 contains 12 residues. CDR3 nucleotide sequence: TGCAGTGCTAGCACAGTGAGCTACGAGCAGTACTTC. This sequence encodes CSASTVSYEQYF.

This clonotype was seen at least ten times. The chain carries TRBV4-3 and TRBJ2-3; D gene uncertain. Germline-derived CDR1 and CDR2 are LGHNA and YSLEER. V shed 1 base and J shed 4 bases, with 9 bases lying between them. This CDR3 contains 14 residues. The CDR3 DNA sequence: TGCGCCAGCAGCCAAGTGCAGGCTTCAGATACGCAGTATTTT. Translation gives CASSQVQASDTQYF.

The rearrangement uses TRBV20-1 and TRBJ2-5; possibly TRBD2 for D (5 bases). Germline V gives CDR1 DFQATT, CDR2 SNEGSKA (reference sequence). This CDR3 comprises 14 residues. V lost 4 bases, J lost 0 bases, and 12 bases lay in between. CDR3 sequence reads: CSATMLANQETQYF. CDR3 in DNA: TGCAGTGCTACCATGTTAGCGAACCAAGAGACCCAGTACTTC.

The chain couples TRBV10-3 to TRBJ2-7, with D unresolved. The V gene lost 3 bases and the J gene lost 6 bases, with 9 bases spanning the gap. This CDR3 has 12 amino acids. Germline values: CDR1 ENHRY, CDR2 SYGVKD. CDR3 residues: CAISDRVSEQYF. CDR3 DNA: TGTGCCATCAGTGATAGAGTTAGCGAGCAGTACTTC.

V is TRBV15 and J is TRBJ2-3; 10 positions agree with TRBD2. Germline CDR1 LNHNV, CDR2 YYDKDF (reference sequence). The ends lost 3 bases at V and 2 bases at J; junction bases unmatched: 14. This CDR3 has 19 amino acids. CDR3 sequence: CATSSPQAPTSGNTDTQYF. The DNA for the CDR3 is TGTGCCACCAGCAGTCCCCAGGCCCCAACTAGCGGGAACACAGATACGCAGTATTTT.

The V gene is TRBV20-1, the J gene TRBJ2-5; 12 positions agree with TRBD1. The CDR3 sequence is 14 residues long. CDR1 and CDR2 (germline): DFQATT, SNEGSKA (reference sequence). The V and J ends lost 6 bases and 10 bases, in that order; junction bases with no gene match: 12. The CDR3 protein is CSAAGTGGAGSQYF. The CDR3 DNA is TGCAGTGCGGCCGGGACAGGGGGCGCGGGGAGCCAGTACTTC.

This chain joins TRBV25-1 and TRBJ2-3; no clear D. Trimming left V 11 bases short and J 1 base short, with 10 bases between. This CDR3 comprises 12 residues. Germline CDR1 MGHDK, CDR2 SYGVNS. DNA of the CDR3: TGTGCCGCTGCCGTGGGCACAGATACGCAGTATTTT. This encodes CAAAVGTDTQYF.

The chain couples TRBV11-2 to TRBJ2-6, with 10 bases aligning to TRBD1. CDR1 is SGHAT, CDR2 FQNNGV, per germline. The CDR3 runs to 16 residues. Losses at the gene ends were 5 bases for V and 2 bases for J; bases not matched to a gene: 3. The CDR3 here is CASSSGTGAGANVLTF. CDR3 sequence (DNA): TGTGCCAGCAGCAGCGGGACAGGGGCTGGGGCCAACGTCCTGACTTTC.

The chain combines TRBV11-2 with TRBJ2-7; weak D call: TRBD2 (6 bases). The CDR3 has 16 amino acids. V was cut by 0 bases and J by 0 bases, with 12 bases left in between. Looked up from germline, CDR1 is SGHAT and CDR2 is FQNNGV. CDR3 residues: CASSLESRGSSYEQYF. The CDR3 DNA reads as TGTGCCAGCAGCTTAGAAAGTCGGGGGAGCTCCTACGAGCAGTACTTC.

V gene TRBV10-3 combines with J gene TRBJ1-2; D gene uncertain. Germline loops: CDR1 ENHRY, CDR2 SYGVKD. V shed 3 bases and J shed 8 bases, with 13 bases lying between them. The CDR3 contains 13 residues. CDR3 residues: CAISDGDPGGYTF. The CDR3 DNA follows: TGTGCCATCAGTGATGGCGACCCCGGGGGCTACACCTTC.

This chain joins TRBV19 and TRBJ1-2, with 8 bases matching TRBD1. The V gene's germline CDR1 is LNHDA and CDR2 SQIVND (reference sequence). CDR3 size: 14 residues. V lost 7 bases, J lost 6 bases, and 10 bases stayed unmatched. CDR3 amino acids: CASNIGQGANGYTF. DNA of the CDR3: TGTGCCAGTAACATAGGGCAGGGGGCTAATGGCTACACCTTC.

The V gene is TRBV6-5, the J gene TRBJ1-2, with 8 bases matching TRBD1. V lost 4 bases and J lost 8; bases outside the gene matches: 9. The germline gives CDR1 MNHEY, CDR2 SVGAGI. The CDR3 is 14 amino acids. The CDR3 sequence is CASSSRTGTKGYTF. CDR3 coding DNA: TGTGCCAGCAGTTCGCGGACAGGGACAAAGGGCTACACCTTC.

A single count supports this clonotype. V usage is TRBV19 and J usage is TRBJ2-7; 7 nucleotides agree with TRBD1. This CDR3 region has 16 residues. Germline values: CDR1 LNHDA, CDR2 SQIVND (reference sequence). The CDR3 nucleotides read TGTGCAAATCGCTACCGGGACAGAGGGCCGAATTACGAGCAGTACTTC. Protein: CANRYRDRGPNYEQYF.

The chain's CDR3 is CASSPQGTYGYTF. The CDR3 DNA is TGTGCCAGCAGTCCACAGGGGACCTATGGCTACACCTTC. The V and J genes are TRBV25-1 and TRBJ1-2, with TRBD1 matching over 7 bases. The CDR3 is made up of 13 amino acids. The V segment lost 5 bases and the J segment 4 bases; nucleotides outside the gene matches: 4. Per the germline V gene, CDR1 is MGHDK and CDR2 is SYGVNS.

This clonotype came up once. The rearrangement uses TRBV2 and TRBJ1-4; no reliable D call. Trimming removed 7 bases from V and 0 bases from J, with 6 bases in between. The CDR3 extends over 13 amino acids. CDR1 SNHLY and CDR2 FYNNEI come from the germline V gene. The CDR3 protein is CASISATNEKLFF. DNA of the CDR3: TGTGCCAGCATCTCAGCAACTAATGAAAAACTGTTTTTT.

The rearrangement joins TRBV10-2 to TRBJ1-1; D remains ambiguous. In germline, CDR1 is WSHSY, CDR2 SAAADI. The CDR3 extends over 16 amino acids. V shed 2 bases and J shed 2 bases, with 15 bases lying between them. The CDR3 nucleotides are TGCGCCAGCAGTGAGAACCTCATTATGCTCAACACTGAAGCTTTCTTT. Amino acid sequence: CASSENLIMLNTEAFF.

This clonotype has ten or more counts. The rearrangement uses TRBV7-9 and TRBJ1-1; weak D call: TRBD1 (6 bases). CDR3 length: 15 amino acids. V lost 5 bases and J 0 bases, leaving 13 bases between the germline ends. Per germline, CDR1 SEHNR and CDR2 FQNEAQ (reference sequence). The CDR3 DNA reads as TGTGCCAGCAGCACCCCGGGACAAGTGAACACTGAAGCTTTCTTT. Amino acids: CASSTPGQVNTEAFF. The variable domain in full, with the rest retrieved from reference TRBV7-9 and TRBJ1-1, is DTGVSQNPRHKITKRGQNVTFRCDPISEHNRLYWYRQTLGQGPEFLTYFQNEAQLEKSRLLSDRFSAERPKGSFSTLEIQRTEQGDSAMYLCASSTPGQVNTEAFFGQGTRLTVV.

This clonotype is categorized as medium-sized (0.01 to 0.1%). V is TRBV2 and J is TRBJ2-2; D is unclear. Per germline, CDR1 SNHLY and CDR2 FYNNEI. The germline V and J ends were trimmed by 6 bases and 1 base, with 12 bases remaining between them. The CDR3 runs 15 residues. CDR3 DNA sequence: TGTGCCAGCAGCGACACGGAAGAGAACACCGGGGAGCTGTTTTTT. Its translation is CASSDTEENTGELFF.

V usage is TRBV12-3 or TRBV12-4 and J usage is TRBJ1-1, with 9 bases identical to TRBD1. V lost 7 bases, J lost 0 bases, and 3 bases stayed unmatched. The CDR3 is made up of 14 amino acids. The CDR3 sequence: CASIRTGVNTEAFF. DNA for the CDR3: TGTGCCAGCATCAGGACAGGGGTGAACACTGAAGCTTTCTTT.

This clonotype is labeled medium-sized. This chain connects TRBV10-3 to TRBJ2-7; D possibly corresponds to TRBD2 (7 bases). The CDR3 consists of 14 residues. Germline CDR1 is ENHRY and CDR2 is SYGVKD. The germline V and J ends were trimmed by 10 bases and 0 bases, with 16 bases remaining between them. CDR3 in amino acids: CASRGEQGSYEQYF. Here the CDR3 DNA reads TGTGCCAGTCGGGGGGAACAGGGCTCCTACGAGCAGTACTTC.

The chain's CDR3 is CATSRTGYEQYF. In DNA, the CDR3 is TGTGCCACCAGCCGGACAGGGTACGAGCAGTACTTC. V is TRBV15 and J is TRBJ2-7; 8 nucleotides align to TRBD1. CDR1 and CDR2 from the germline V gene are LNHNV and YYDKDF (reference sequence). V lost 5 bases, J lost 4 bases, and 1 base stayed unmatched. CDR3 length: 12 residues.

Notes on this clonotype: A much larger clone lies a single base off, so this may be a read error. In nucleotides, the CDR3 is TGTGCCAGTAGTTCGCACAGCGGAAACACCGTATGTTTT. Amino acids: CASSSHSGNTVCF. This chain uses TRBV19 with TRBJ1-3; D is uncertain. This CDR3 is built from 13 residues. Germline CDR1 LNHDA, CDR2 SQIVND (reference sequence).

Judged by abundance, this clonotype is medium-sized. The chain carries TRBV5-4 and TRBJ2-7; either TRBD1 or TRBD2 may supply D (5 bases each). The CDR3 sequence is 13 residues long. Per the germline V gene, CDR1 is SGHNT and CDR2 is YYREEE (reference sequence). V was pared by 0 bases and J by 3 bases, with 7 bases between. DNA of the CDR3: TGTGCCAGCAGCTTGGAGGGGAGCTACGAGCAGTACTTC. It is translated as CASSLEGSYEQYF.

V usage is TRBV7-9 and J usage is TRBJ2-1; D is ambiguous. V was cut by 8 bases and J by 0 bases, with 8 bases left in between. The V gene's germline CDR1 is SEHNR and CDR2 FQNEAQ (reference sequence). The CDR3 loop spans 13 amino acids. The CDR3 region is CASLGSSYNEQFF. DNA of the CDR3: TGTGCCAGCCTAGGTAGCTCCTACAATGAGCAGTTCTTC.

The rearrangement joins TRBV2 to TRBJ2-5; 9 positions agree with TRBD2. The CDR3 has 17 residues. Germline assignment: CDR1 SNHLY and CDR2 FYNNEI. With V trimmed by 3 bases and J by 4 bases, 12 bases remained unmatched. The CDR3: CASSDLLDSGRSETQYF. The CDR3 nucleotides are TGTGCCAGCAGTGACTTGTTGGACAGCGGGAGGTCAGAGACCCAGTACTTC.

This clonotype was recorded at least ten times. CDR3 protein: CASSTGGTGANVLTF. The DNA for the CDR3 is TGTGCCAGCAGTACAGGGGGTACTGGGGCCAACGTCCTGACTTTC. The V call is TRBV6-1, the J call TRBJ2-6; 8 bases are a match to TRBD1. The CDR3 loop spans 15 amino acids. Germline CDR1 reads MNHNS; CDR2 reads SASEGT. Losses at the gene ends were 5 bases for V and 2 bases for J; bases not matched to a gene: 2.

The chain couples TRBV7-3 to TRBJ2-3; no firm D call. CDR3 length equals 13 residues. Germline V gene sequence: CDR1 SGHTA, CDR2 FQGTGA. The ends were cut back, 4 bases at V and 4 bases at J, with 9 bases in the middle. The CDR3 loop is CASSSDPADTQYF. In nucleotides, the CDR3 is TGTGCCAGCAGCTCCGACCCCGCAGATACGCAGTATTTT.

The chain couples TRBV24-1 to TRBJ2-1, with TRBD2 as a possible D gene (6 bases). Trimming stripped 4 bases from V and 1 base from J, with 16 bases between. The CDR3 consists of 17 residues. Germline-derived CDR1 and CDR2 are KGHDR and SFDVKD. CDR3 residues: CATSEPGSGWSYNEQFF. CDR3 sequence (DNA): TGTGCCACCAGTGAGCCTGGGAGCGGGTGGTCCTACAATGAGCAGTTCTTC.

By sample fraction, this clonotype is medium-sized (0.01 to 0.1%). The rearrangement uses TRBV20-1 and TRBJ2-7; either TRBD1 or TRBD2 may supply D (5 bases each). The CDR3 consists of 14 residues. V was cut by 3 bases and J by 4 bases, with 16 bases left in between. Germline values: CDR1 DFQATT, CDR2 SNEGSKA (reference sequence). The CDR3 reads CSASLGAGTYEQYF. Here the CDR3 DNA reads TGCAGTGCTAGCCTCGGGGCCGGGACGTACGAGCAGTACTTC.